The 16 T cell receptor beta chains below all came from one sample that was sequenced in a study of cytomegalovirus exposure and HLA in healthy donors. Use of 60 Vbeta and 13 Jbeta primers characterized the PCR. Sequenced by immunoSEQ multiplex PCR; TCRdb stores in-frame clones only, minus some. The top ten hold about 3% of the sample, which has around 50,000 clones, 70% to 85% seen once. Sequenced material: PBMCs. These receptors originate from a man between 45 and 60 years old in good health and CMV-seronegative.

The chain uses TRBV4-2 and TRBJ1-5, with TRBD1 as a possible D gene (5 bases). V lost 3 bases to trimming and J lost 4 bases, with 16 bases between them. CDR3 length: 16 residues. From germline, CDR1 is LGHNA and CDR2 YNFKEQ. The CDR3 DNA sequence: TGTGCCAGCAGCCAGGATTTCGGGACTGAAAATCAGCCCCAGCATTTT. As protein: CASSQDFGTENQPQHF.

This chain connects TRBV11-2 to TRBJ2-1; 12 bases are shared with TRBD2. CDR3 length: 15 amino acids. Germline trimming cut 1 base from V and 9 bases from J; bases unmatched to any gene: 4. CDR1 is SGHAT and CDR2 is FQNNGV in the germline V gene. CDR3: CASSLASGGAGEQFF. CDR3 coding DNA: TGTGCCAGCAGCTTAGCTAGCGGGGGGGCCGGTGAGCAGTTCTTC.

V gene TRBV19 combines with J gene TRBJ1-1; TRBD1 is a possible D gene (5 bases). Germline V gives CDR1 LNHDA, CDR2 SQIVND (reference sequence). The CDR3 is 15 amino acids. With 9 bases removed from V and 1 base from J, the gap between germline ends came to 18 bases. CDR3 sequence (DNA): TGTGCCAGCCTAAGACAGCCGAACACGAACACTGAAGCTTTCTTT. Translating it yields CASLRQPNTNTEAFF. Using reference TRBV19 and TRBJ1-1 for the parts outside the CDR3, the full variable domain is DGGITQSPKYLFRKEGQNVTLSCEQNLNHDAMYWYRQDPGQGLRLIYYSQIVNDFQKGDIAEGYSVSREKKESFPLTVTSAQKNPTAFYLCASLRQPNTNTEAFFGQGTRLTVV.

This clone was detected only once. This chain joins TRBV7-2 and TRBJ2-7; D is perhaps TRBD2 (6 bases). Trimming cost V 5 bases and J 3 bases, with 11 bases left between them. The CDR3 totals 13 residues. Germline assignment: CDR1 SGHTA and CDR2 FQGNSA. CDR3 residues: CASSQWRDYEQYF. The DNA for the CDR3 is TGTGCCAGCAGCCAATGGAGGGACTACGAGCAGTACTTC.

This clone showed up just a few times. The chain couples TRBV18 to TRBJ2-5, with TRBD1 matching 9 bases. J gave up 4 bases and V 4 bases, and 1 base lay outside the gene matches. The length of the CDR3 is 13 residues. CDR1 KGHSH and CDR2 LQKENI come from the germline V gene. CDR3 nucleotides: TGTGCCAGCTCACGGGACAGGGCAGAGACCCAGTACTTC. It specifies CASSRDRAETQYF.

The rearrangement links TRBV5-1 to TRBJ2-3, with 11 bases lining up with TRBD2. The CDR3 is 17 amino acids. V trimming: 4 bases; J trimming: 1 base; junction bases outside the gene matches: 8. CDR1 is SGHRS, CDR2 YFSETQ, per germline. CDR3 sequence reads: CASSPRTSGSRTDTQYF. The CDR3 DNA reads TGCGCCAGCAGCCCCCGGACTAGCGGGTCCCGCACAGATACGCAGTATTTT.

This sequence joins TRBV6-5 and TRBJ1-2; TRBD1 matches at 9 bases. The ends lost 4 bases at V and 6 bases at J; junction bases unmatched: 12. This CDR3 comprises 16 residues. Germline V CDR1 and CDR2: MNHEY, SVGAGI. The CDR3 region has the DNA TGTGCCAGCAGTTCCCCACTGGGGACAGGGAAAGATGGCTACACCTTC. Translation gives CASSSPLGTGKDGYTF.

The rearrangement uses TRBV6-1 and TRBJ1-5; D unresolved. The CDR3 runs to 14 residues. CDR1 MNHNS and CDR2 SASEGT come from the germline V gene. V was shortened by 0 bases and J by 10 bases, with 13 bases between the two germline ends. The CDR3 DNA is TGTGCCAGCAGTGAAGCGAATGAGGCGGATCCCCAGCATTTT. Amino acid sequence: CASSEANEADPQHF.

V gene TRBV6-4 combines with J gene TRBJ1-1; weak D call: TRBD1 (5 bases). The germline CDR1 and CDR2 sequences are MRHNA and SNTAGT. V shed 1 base and J shed 11 bases, with 11 bases lying between them. The CDR3 loop spans 12 amino acids. CDR3 nucleotide sequence: TGTGCCAGCAGTGACTTTGCAGGGAGGGCTTTCTTT. Protein product: CASSDFAGRAFF.

The chain joins TRBV6-5 to TRBJ2-5; 7 bases align to TRBD1. This CDR3 comprises 16 residues. Looked up from germline, CDR1 is MNHEY and CDR2 is SVGAGI. The J segment lost 2 bases and the V segment lost 0 bases, leaving 6 bases of the junction unmatched. The CDR3 DNA sequence: TGTGCCAGCAGTTACTCGGGACAGCCCATTCAAGAGACCCAGTACTTC. This gives the protein CASSYSGQPIQETQYF.

The chain links TRBV4-2 to TRBJ1-2, with D maybe TRBD1 (6 bases). The CDR3 has 14 residues. Trimming took off 0 bases at V and 4 bases at J, with 9 bases between the two ends. Germline-derived CDR1 and CDR2 are LGHNA and YNFKEQ. The CDR3 spells CASSQEGAGYGYTF. CDR3 sequence (DNA): TGTGCCAGCAGCCAAGAGGGGGCTGGCTATGGCTACACCTTC.

The genes are TRBV5-1 and TRBJ2-2; TRBD1 agrees at 8 bases. The germline V gene has CDR1 SGHRS and CDR2 YFSETQ. The CDR3 totals 15 residues. Losses at the gene ends were 0 bases for V and 7 bases for J; bases not matched to a gene: 5. CDR3 in DNA: TGCGCCAGCAGCTTGGACAGGGGGTCCATCGGGGAGCTGTTTTTT. This codes for CASSLDRGSIGELFF.

The rearrangement uses TRBV28 and TRBJ2-1, with 8 bases matching TRBD1. V lost 6 bases and J lost 4; bases outside the gene matches: 14. CDR3 length equals 17 residues. The germline V gene encodes CDR1 MDHEN and CDR2 SYDVKM. Here the CDR3 DNA reads TGTGCCAGCAGCTGGTTACAGGGACAGGACCTATACAATGAGCAGTTCTTC. This encodes CASSWLQGQDLYNEQFF.

The rearrangement links TRBV1 to TRBJ2-3; TRBD2, the table's D call, lacks a check against the DNA. TRBV1 is shown as a pseudogene. This CDR3 is built from 17 residues. In DNA form, the CDR3 reads TGCACCAGCAGCCAGTTGAGCGGGGTAATACACACACATACGCAGTATTTT. It specifies CTSSQLSGVIHTHTQYF.

The gene calls are TRBV28 and TRBJ2-5; no firm D call. The V end lost 2 bases, the J end lost 3 bases, and 13 bases lay between the germline ends. There are 15 residues in the CDR3. CDR1 and CDR2 from the germline V gene are MDHEN and SYDVKM. CDR3 in amino acids: CASSLRGTVKETQYF. The DNA for the CDR3 is TGTGCCAGCAGTTTAAGAGGTACGGTCAAAGAGACCCAGTACTTC.

V gene TRBV5-1 combines with J gene TRBJ2-7; possibly TRBD1 for D (6 bases). The germline V and J ends were trimmed by 0 bases and 1 base, with 20 bases remaining between them. Looked up from germline, CDR1 is SGHRS and CDR2 is YFSETQ. The CDR3 runs 18 residues. Here the CDR3 DNA reads TGCGCCAGCAGCTTGGGGGCCCCGGTTCAGGGGATTTCCTACGAGCAGTACTTC. This gives the protein CASSLGAPVQGISYEQYF. The whole variable domain, filled in from reference TRBV5-1 and TRBJ2-7, reads KAGVTQTPRYLIKTRGQQVTLSCSPISGHRSVSWYQQTPGQGLQFLFEYFSETQRNKGNFPGRFSGRQFSNSRSEMNVSTLELGDSALYLCASSLGAPVQGISYEQYFGPGTRLTVT.